This passage covers 19 T cell receptor beta chains from one sample sequenced in a study of blood T cell repertoires in COVID-19. Measured with immunoSEQ multiplex PCR; TCRdb has only the in-frame clones, and not every one. The sample carries approximately 80,000 clones, about 88% recorded once. Sequencing was performed on peripheral blood. These receptors all stem from a man in his forties or fifties with acute or convalescent COVID-19.

A remark on this clone: One junction end does not reproduce the germline sequence, and a read error may be involved. The chain recombines TRBV11-2 with TRBJ1-1; no definite D call. Per the germline V gene, CDR1 is SGHAT and CDR2 is FQNNGV. The CDR3 consists of 12 residues. The CDR3 sequence is CASSPYNIEAFF. As DNA, the CDR3 is TGTGCCAGCAGCCCATATAACATTGAAGCTTTCTTT.

J is TRBJ1-1 and V is TRBV6-5; maybe TRBD1 (6 bases). There are 14 residues in the CDR3. Germline CDR1 is MNHEY and CDR2 is SVGAGI. The V end was cut by 6 bases, the J end by 5 bases, with 16 bases between. The CDR3 bases are TGTGCCAGCAGACCGGACAGCAAGGAAACTGAAGCTTTCTTT. This gives the protein CASRPDSKETEAFF.

The rearrangement joins TRBV3-1 (or the pseudogene TRBV3-2) to TRBJ2-3; maybe TRBD2 (7 bases). CDR3 length: 16 amino acids. Trimming removed 0 bases from V and 3 bases from J, with 13 bases in between. Germline assignment: CDR1 LGHDT and CDR2 YNNKEL (reference sequence). CDR3 in DNA: TGTGCCAGCAGCCAAGATCTAGGGGGGGTTACAGATACGCAGTATTTT. It is translated as CASSQDLGGVTDTQYF.

The V call is TRBV7-9, the J call TRBJ1-1; a possible D gene is TRBD1 (5 bases). Trimming shortened V by 5 bases and J by 8 bases, and 15 bases separated the two germline ends. CDR1 is SEHNR and CDR2 is FQNEAQ in the germline V gene (reference sequence). The CDR3 runs 13 residues. CDR3 region: CASSAGHVTEAFF. DNA of the CDR3: TGTGCCAGCAGCGCAGGACACGTAACCGAAGCTTTCTTT.

The chain carries TRBV19 and TRBJ1-4, with D tentatively TRBD1 (5 bases). V lost 5 bases, J lost 1 base, and 11 bases lay in between. Germline CDR1 is LNHDA and CDR2 is SQIVND (reference sequence). The CDR3 runs 15 residues. The CDR3 bases are TGTGCCAGTAGTCCCTTCGGGGGAACTAATGAAAAACTGTTTTTT. Translated: CASSPFGGTNEKLFF.

The gene calls are TRBV5-1 and TRBJ2-7; 10 nucleotides agree with TRBD1. The V gene end was trimmed by 0 bases and the J gene end by 3 bases; junction bases not matched to a gene: 12. The CDR3 is 18 amino acids. Germline lookup yields CDR1 SGHRS and CDR2 YFSETQ. For the CDR3, the DNA is TGCGCCAGCAGCTTGGGAGTTCTAGGGGACAGGGGAATCTACGAGCAGTACTTC. It is translated as CASSLGVLGDRGIYEQYF.

The chain has TRBV6-5 and TRBJ1-1, with D perhaps TRBD1 (5 bases). Germline values: CDR1 MNHEY, CDR2 SVGAGI. This CDR3 has 15 residues. The germline V and J ends were trimmed by 5 bases and 0 bases, with 13 bases remaining between them. The CDR3 nucleotides are TGTGCCAGCAGTCGGAGGGGCCCCATGAACACTGAAGCTTTCTTT. This translates into CASSRRGPMNTEAFF.

This chain connects TRBV4-1 to TRBJ1-1, with 7 bases fitting TRBD1. Unmatched junction bases numbered 2, after V lost 3 bases and J lost 4 bases. The V gene's germline CDR1 is MGHRA and CDR2 YSYEKL. The CDR3 is 13 amino acids. CDR3 residues: CASSQGQSTEAFF. The CDR3 region has the DNA TGCGCCAGCAGCCAGGGACAGAGCACTGAAGCTTTCTTT.

J is TRBJ1-6 and V is TRBV18; a possible D gene is TRBD1 (6 bases). The V end lost 3 bases, the J end lost 10 bases, and 16 bases lay between the germline ends. The CDR3 consists of 15 residues. From germline, CDR1 is KGHSH and CDR2 LQKENI. The CDR3 coding sequence is TGTGCCAGCTCACCTCTTCCGGGACAAGGATCACCCCTCCACTTT. Amino acid sequence: CASSPLPGQGSPLHF. The whole variable domain, remainder taken from reference TRBV18 and TRBJ1-6, is NAGVMQNPRHLVRRRGQEARLRCSPMKGHSHVYWYRQLPEEGLKFMVYLQKENIIDESGMPKERFSAEFPKEGPSILRIQQVVRGDSAAYFCASSPLPGQGSPLHFGNGTRLTVT.

This chain links TRBV4-1 with TRBJ1-1, with D unclear. Germline V lookup: CDR1 MGHRA, CDR2 YSYEKL. The V and J ends lost 4 bases and 3 bases respectively, with 15 bases between them. CDR3 length: 15 residues. CDR3 residues: CASSLGYSEDTEAFF. The CDR3 DNA reads as TGCGCCAGCAGCCTAGGATACTCTGAGGACACTGAAGCTTTCTTT.

The J gene is TRBJ1-4, the V gene TRBV2; the D is unclear. This CDR3 has 13 residues. V was pared by 4 bases and J by 6 bases, with 9 bases between. The germline V gene has CDR1 SNHLY and CDR2 FYNNEI. The DNA for the CDR3 is TGTGCCAGCAGTGTGGGTGGAGATGAAAAACTGTTTTTT. This gives the protein CASSVGGDEKLFF.

The chain joins TRBV4-3 to TRBJ2-2; TRBD2 matches 11 bases. The CDR3 totals 17 residues. Losses at the gene ends were 4 bases for V and 2 bases for J; bases not matched to a gene: 6. The germline V gene has CDR1 LGHNA and CDR2 YSLEER. CDR3: CASSPGLAEPNTGELFF. CDR3 nucleotides: TGCGCCAGCAGCCCGGGACTAGCGGAACCAAACACCGGGGAGCTGTTTTTT.

The chain has TRBV29-1 and TRBJ2-1; 9 bases are a match to TRBD2. The germline V gene has CDR1 SQVTM and CDR2 ANQGSEA. The CDR3 runs to 13 residues. V gave up 6 bases and J gave up 15 bases; unmatched junction bases: 15. This CDR3 is CSVDSSGTSPGFF. In DNA form, the CDR3 reads TGCAGCGTCGACTCATCCGGGACTAGCCCTGGGTTCTTC.

This clone was picked up one time. This rearrangement joins TRBV4-2 to TRBJ1-4; D unclear. V lost 0 bases and J 8 bases, leaving 10 bases between the germline ends. This CDR3 comprises 14 residues. The germline V gene encodes CDR1 LGHNA and CDR2 YNFKEQ. The CDR3 nucleotides are TGTGCCAGCAGCCAAGATCCGCGAGAGGAAAAACTGTTTTTT. Protein sequence: CASSQDPREEKLFF.

The rearrangement uses TRBV27 and TRBJ1-1, with D possibly TRBD1 on 6 matching bases. Trimming stripped 6 bases from V and 3 bases from J, with 14 bases between. In germline, CDR1 is MNHEY, CDR2 SMNVEV (reference sequence). The CDR3 totals 14 residues. DNA of the CDR3: TGTGCCAGCAGACCCGACAGGTGGGACACTGAAGCTTTCTTT. Protein product: CASRPDRWDTEAFF.

This chain connects TRBV4-2 to TRBJ2-1; 16 nucleotides match TRBD2. This CDR3 is built from 16 residues. The germline V gene has CDR1 LGHNA and CDR2 YNFKEQ. Trimming took 0 bases from V and 9 from J; bases not matched to a gene: 2. CDR3 protein: CASSQDGTSGRVEQFF. DNA for the CDR3: TGTGCCAGCAGCCAAGACGGGACTAGCGGGAGGGTTGAGCAGTTCTTC.

The chain uses TRBV5-1 and TRBJ1-2; D perhaps matches TRBD1 (5 bases). Looked up from germline, CDR1 is SGHRS and CDR2 is YFSETQ. The V end lost 4 bases, the J end lost 6 bases, and 10 bases lay between the germline ends. CDR3 length equals 12 residues. The CDR3 DNA follows: TGCGCCAGCAGCCCCCAGGGCAATGGCTACACCTTC. This codes for CASSPQGNGYTF.

Only one count was recorded for this clone. The rearrangement uses TRBV4-1 and TRBJ2-1; D not resolved. V lost 0 bases to trimming and J lost 0 bases, with 9 bases between them. The CDR3 length is 16 residues. Germline V gene sequence: CDR1 MGHRA, CDR2 YSYEKL. CDR3 sequence: CASSQEPVSSYNEQFF. The CDR3 nucleotides read TGCGCCAGCAGCCAAGAACCGGTGAGCTCCTACAATGAGCAGTTCTTC.

The chain is built from TRBV6-5 and TRBJ2-7; TRBD1 might be the D (6 bases). Trimming shortened V by 6 bases and J by 2 bases, and 14 bases separated the two germline ends. The CDR3 covers 14 residues. CDR1 is MNHEY, CDR2 SVGAGI, per germline. Written as DNA, the CDR3 is TGTGCCAGCAGCCCCGGACAGTTTCCCTACGAGCAGTACTTC. Protein: CASSPGQFPYEQYF.